This T cell receptor (beta chain) appears in the sequencing data of a study of Ad26.COV2.S vaccination and SARS-CoV-2 variants. Points from the study as a whole: Once vaccination had occurred, spike-specific CD8+ and CD4+ T cell responses reportedly showed substantial breadth.

Germline CDR1 is SGDLS and CDR2 is YYNGEE. Between the trimmed V and J ends, which lost 3 bases and 2 bases, there was a span of 12 bases. This CDR3 has 15 amino acids. Regarding treatment: some 20 received Ad26.COV2.S at low or high dose, single or two shots; 5 received placebo; per-sample allocation not given. At day 63 after the first vaccine or placebo injection, samples were drawn. Comments on this clone: Its matching antigen is unknown. Other DNA sequences of this sample code for an identical CDR3.

Repertoires were generated with immunoSEQ multiplex PCR, while TCRdb's copy carries only in-frame clones and drops some. In the table there are about 350,000 clones, 86% of which are singletons. This sequence joins TRBV9 and TRBJ2-1; the D is unclear. The TCR originated in a person aged 18-60 years who received the Ad26.COV2.S COVID-19 vaccine or a placebo. The sequencing here drew on peripheral blood, taken in a trial of Ad26.COV2.S vaccine versus placebo. This CDR3 reads CASSAGQGTYNEQFF. CDR3 DNA: TGTGCCAGCAGCGCAGGTCAAGGGACCTACAATGAGCAGTTCTTC.